A selection of T cell receptor beta chains follows, all from one sample in a study of blood T cell repertoires in COVID-19. Some clones are missing from TCRdb's copy, which holds only in-frame ones; the method was immunoSEQ multiplex PCR. The sample shows some 180,000 clones, roughly 80% of them seen only once. Input material: peripheral blood. These receptors all come from a man in his 60s with acute or convalescent COVID-19. Both conserved end residues are part of each CDR3. Each record gives: clone size, D gene, J gene, V gene, CDR3 protein, CDR3 DNA. D genes are given only for firm matches. Rows may omit the clone size; those that give it use once, few, many or a size class.

NA,NA,TRBJ2-7,TRBV2,CASSPSGYEQYF,TGTGCCAGCAGTCCAAGCGGCTACGAGCAGTACTTC
NA,TRBD1,TRBJ1-5,TRBV9,CASSSTGMDQPQHF,TGTGCCAGCAGCTCGACAGGGATGGATCAGCCCCAGCATTTT
once,TRBD2,TRBJ2-3,TRBV5-6,CASSWGSGVRTDTQYF,TGTGCCAGCAGCTGGGGTAGCGGGGTGAGGACAGATACGCAGTATTTT
NA,TRBD1,TRBJ1-1,TRBV27,CASSLRGLPNTEAFF,TGTGCCAGCAGTTTAAGGGGGCTGCCGAACACTGAAGCTTTCTTT
NA,NA,TRBJ1-4,TRBV2,CASCSNRGEKLFF,TGTGCCAGCTGTTCCAATAGAGGAGAAAAACTGTTTTTT
few,TRBD1,TRBJ1-1,TRBV5-1,CASSTTGGWYTEAFF,TGCGCCAGCAGTACGACAGGGGGGTGGTACACTGAAGCTTTCTTT
NA,TRBD1,TRBJ2-7,TRBV24-1,CATSDAARTGDYEQYF,TGTGCCACCAGTGATGCGGCTCGGACAGGGGACTACGAGCAGTACTTC
NA,TRBD1,TRBJ1-2,TRBV24-1,CATSDFGQDGGYTF,TGTGCCACCAGTGATTTCGGACAGGATGGTGGCTACACCTTC
NA,TRBD2,TRBJ2-1,TRBV19,CASREGNEQFF,TGTGCCAGCCGGGAGGGCAATGAGCAGTTCTTC
NA,NA,TRBJ1-3,TRBV11-2,CASSLETGLFGNTIYF,TGTGCCAGCAGCTTGGAAACGGGGTTATTCGGAAACACCATATATTTT
NA,TRBD1,TRBJ2-7,TRBV28,CASSYRGLSYEQYF,TGTGCCAGCAGCTACAGGGGCCTTTCCTACGAGCAGTACTTC
NA,NA,TRBJ1-4,TRBV7-9,CASSLLQAFNEKLFF,TGTGCCAGCAGCTTGTTACAGGCCTTTAATGAAAAACTGTTTTTT
NA,TRBD2,TRBJ2-5,TRBV7-3,CASSLGGVIETQYF,TGTGCCAGCAGCCTCGGGGGGGTTATAGAGACCCAGTACTTC
NA,NA,TRBJ1-6,TRBV13,CASSPSSGSRNSPLHF,TGTGCCAGCAGCCCGAGTTCGGGAAGTCGTAATTCACCCCTCCACTTT
many,TRBD2,TRBJ2-1,TRBV27,CASSLIPSGANEQFF,TGTGCCAGCAGTTTGATCCCTAGCGGGGCCAATGAGCAGTTCTTC
NA,NA,TRBJ1-4,TRBV5-5,CASSLEVLTTTNEKLFF,TGTGCCAGCAGCTTGGAAGTTCTGACAACAACTAATGAAAAACTGTTTTTT
once,NA,TRBJ2-7,TRBV19,CASSRDTYYEQYF,TGTGCCAGTAGCCGGGACACCTACTACGAGCAGTACTTC
NA,NA,TRBJ2-2,TRBV28,CASKMGTRDTGELFF,TGTGCCAGCAAGATGGGAACGCGGGACACCGGGGAGCTGTTTTTT
few,NA,TRBJ1-4,TRBV2,CASSVIRGTNEKLFF,TGTGCCAGCAGCGTTATTAGGGGTACTAATGAAAAACTGTTTTTT
NA,NA,TRBJ2-1,TRBV14,CASSQGLGDEQFF,TGTGCCAGCAGCCAGGGTCTAGGGGATGAGCAGTTCTTC
once,TRBD2,TRBJ2-1,TRBV9,CASSVASSGGAGEQFF,TGTGCCAGCAGCGTAGCTTCTAGCGGGGGGGCGGGTGAGCAGTTCTTC
NA,NA,TRBJ1-5,TRBV2,CASIQNSNQPQHF,TGTGCCAGCATCCAGAATAGCAATCAGCCCCAGCATTTT
NA,NA,TRBJ2-4,TRBV25-1,CASSERVAKNIQYF,TGTGCCAGCAGTGAACGGGTAGCCAAAAACATTCAGTACTTC
NA,TRBD2,TRBJ2-1,TRBV3-1/TRBV3-2,CASSLSPLAGNNEQFF,TGTGCCAGCAGCCTATCCCCACTAGCGGGAAACAATGAGCAGTTCTTC
NA,NA,TRBJ2-1,TRBV11-3,CASSSSSSYNEQFF,TGTGCCAGCAGCTCCTCGAGCTCCTACAATGAGCAGTTCTTC
NA,NA,TRBJ1-4,TRBV28,CASSSLWTETNEKLFF,TGTGCCAGCAGTTCCCTCTGGACAGAAACTAATGAAAAACTGTTTTTT